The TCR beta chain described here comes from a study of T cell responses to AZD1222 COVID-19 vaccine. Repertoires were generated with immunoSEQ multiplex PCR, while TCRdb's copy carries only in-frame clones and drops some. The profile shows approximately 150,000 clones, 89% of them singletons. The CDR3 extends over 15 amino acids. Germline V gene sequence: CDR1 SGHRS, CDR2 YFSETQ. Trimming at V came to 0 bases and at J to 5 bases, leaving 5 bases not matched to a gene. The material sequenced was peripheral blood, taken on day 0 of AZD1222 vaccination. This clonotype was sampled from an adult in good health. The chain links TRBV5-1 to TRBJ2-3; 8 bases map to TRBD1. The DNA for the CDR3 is TGCGCCAGCAGCTTGGCCGACAGGGGTGGAGATACGCAGTATTTT. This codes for CASSLADRGGDTQYF. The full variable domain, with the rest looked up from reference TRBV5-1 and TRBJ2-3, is KAGVTQTPRYLIKTRGQQVTLSCSPISGHRSVSWYQQTPGQGLQFLFEYFSETQRNKGNFPGRFSGRQFSNSRSEMNVSTLELGDSALYLCASSLADRGGDTQYFGPGTRLTVL.